This T cell receptor (beta chain) is from a study of shared clonotypes between healthy human individuals. The genomic DNA of each subset was split evenly across several immunoSEQ plates. Template for every sorted-subset replicate PCR totaled about 200 ng DNA, roughly 30,000 T cell genomes. TCRdb keeps only in-frame clones here, not all; method: immunoSEQ multiplex PCR. The data show approximately 500,000 clones, 90% to 96% seen once. CD45RA+ naive and CD45RA-negative memory subsets were separated from CD4+ cells. In its sample, this clone was seen once. This CDR3 comprises 16 residues. Germline CDR1 is LGHNA and CDR2 is YNFKEQ. Germline trimming cut 5 bases from V and 0 bases from J; bases unmatched to any gene: 10.

This rearrangement joins TRBV4-2 to TRBJ2-7; 7 bases line up with TRBD2. This clonotype was sampled from a woman aged 25 to 39 in good health. Sequencing input: naive CD4+ T cells sorted from blood. The subset here: CD45RA+ positively selected. The CDR3 bases are TGTGCCAGCAGCAGCGCCCCCGGGGGGAGCTCCTACGAGCAGTACTTC. Translating gives CASSSAPGGSSYEQYF.